This T cell receptor (beta chain) is from a study of CD8+ T cells in alopecia areata. On the study more broadly: Treated patients were dosed with oral tofacitinib, taking 5 to 10 mg twice daily. Notes on the study in general: The presence of one nonresponder keeps the tie between baseline CD8+ expansion and response uncertain.

V lost 6 bases and J lost 2, with 13 bases in between. CDR1 is SNHLY and CDR2 is FYNNEI in the germline V gene. This CDR3 region has 15 residues. RNA, once extracted, was reverse transcribed into cDNA for use as the sequencing template. Libraries were prepared by immunoSEQ multiplex PCR; TCRdb keeps only in-frame clonotypes and omits some of them. The profile shows hundreds of thousands of clones, around 64% of them singletons. Comments on this clone: The antigen is not known.

Treatment here: oral pan-JAK inhibitor, 5-10 mg twice daily. Sampling of alopecia areata patients yielded lesional scalp punch biopsies as well as peripheral blood. This receptor was taken from a human donor with alopecia areata. Sequences were derived from CD4+ T cells sorted from blood, sampled around week 53, from a patient treated with tofacitinib. The chain is built from TRBV2 and TRBJ2-2; no clear D gene. For the CDR3, the DNA is TGTGCCAGCAGCGAGGTGGTGGGAAACACCGGGGAGCTGTTTTTT. Translating it yields CASSEVVGNTGELFF.